The 19 T cell receptor beta chains below all came from one sample that was sequenced in a study of control samples from healthy donors and cancer patients. The method was immunoSEQ multiplex PCR; TCRdb's version includes in-frame clones alone and lacks a portion of them. The sample has about 84,000 clones, around 91% seen once. Source material: blood. These receptors originate from a young man in good health.

The chain employs TRBV20-1 and TRBJ2-5; D call uncertain. Looked up from germline, CDR1 is DFQATT and CDR2 is SNEGSKA (reference sequence). V lost 7 bases and J 2 bases, leaving 8 bases between the germline ends. The CDR3 spans 11 residues. Written as DNA, the CDR3 is TGCAGTGGTAACAAGCAAGAGACCCAGTACTTC. Amino acids: CSGNKQETQYF.

The CDR3 is CASSRPDTPWVYTF. The CDR3 DNA is TGTGCCAGCAGCCGTCCGGATACTCCTTGGGTCTACACCTTC. The chain links TRBV3-1 (or the pseudogene TRBV3-2) to TRBJ1-2; D remains unclear. The CDR3 extends over 14 amino acids. V lost 4 bases and J 10 bases, leaving 19 bases between the germline ends. Germline CDR1 and CDR2: LGHDT and YNNKEL (reference sequence).

V is TRBV4-1 and J is TRBJ1-5; the D gene is possibly TRBD1 (5 bases). Germline CDR1 reads MGHRA; CDR2 reads YSYEKL. V was trimmed by 3 bases and J by 2 bases, leaving 14 bases between them. The CDR3 consists of 16 residues. CDR3 nucleotides: TGCGCCAGCAGCCACTCGGAGGTGGGGGGCAATCAGCCCCAGCATTTT. Protein product: CASSHSEVGGNQPQHF.

The J gene is TRBJ1-6, the V gene TRBV30, with a possible D match to TRBD1 (6 bases). Deletions cut 4 bases from V and 7 bases from J, with 14 bases between. The CDR3 consists of 14 residues. CDR1 GTSNPN and CDR2 SVGIG come from the germline V gene (reference sequence). The CDR3: CAWNTGTNNSPLHF. The CDR3 DNA reads TGTGCCTGGAATACCGGGACAAACAATTCACCCCTCCACTTT.

V gene TRBV2 combines with J gene TRBJ2-7; possibly TRBD1 for D (5 bases). Trimming pared 7 bases from V and 3 bases from J, leaving 16 bases between. This CDR3 contains 14 residues. CDR1 SNHLY and CDR2 FYNNEI come from the germline V gene. This chain's CDR3 is CASKRQGQDYEQYF. In nucleotides, the CDR3 is TGTGCCAGCAAGAGGCAGGGTCAAGACTACGAGCAGTACTTC.

V and J are TRBV19 and TRBJ2-1; no clear D. V lost 7 bases and J lost 1, with 2 bases in between. This CDR3 contains 11 residues. Looked up from germline, CDR1 is LNHDA and CDR2 is SQIVND (reference sequence). This chain's CDR3 is CASTSYNEQFF. The CDR3 coding sequence is TGTGCCAGTACGTCCTACAATGAGCAGTTCTTC.

The J gene is TRBJ2-1, the V gene TRBV11-2, with a tentative D call TRBD2 (6 bases). Germline V gene lookup returns CDR1 SGHAT and CDR2 FQNNGV. The V and J ends lost 2 bases and 0 bases respectively, with 14 bases between them. The CDR3 is 17 residues long. Here the CDR3 reads CASSLTVSGSSYNEQFF. In nucleotides, the CDR3 is TGTGCCAGCAGCTTAACGGTTAGCGGAAGCTCCTACAATGAGCAGTTCTTC.

This clone appeared once. V and J are TRBV19 and TRBJ2-5; D might be TRBD1 (7 bases). This CDR3 is built from 17 residues. Per germline, CDR1 LNHDA and CDR2 SQIVND (reference sequence). V lost 4 bases to trimming and J lost 3 bases, with 21 bases between them. The CDR3 sequence is CASSTLRTGGHEETQYF. The CDR3 coding sequence is TGTGCCAGTAGTACCCTCAGGACAGGAGGGCATGAAGAGACCCAGTACTTC.

The chain employs TRBV16 and TRBJ2-5, with D possibly TRBD1 on 6 matching bases. V was clipped by 2 bases and J by 4 bases, with 8 bases between them. The CDR3 has 13 amino acids. Looked up from germline, CDR1 is KGHSY and CDR2 is FQNENV. The DNA of the CDR3 is TGTGCCAGCAGCCAAACAGGGAGAGAGACCCAGTACTTC. As protein: CASSQTGRETQYF.

This clone came up once. The chain combines TRBV10-2 with TRBJ2-7; D not certain. CDR3 length: 13 residues. Trimming took off 5 bases at V and 0 bases at J, with 8 bases between the two ends. Germline V gives CDR1 WSHSY, CDR2 SAAADI. The CDR3 reads CASSHGPSYEQYF. The CDR3 DNA sequence: TGCGCCAGCAGTCACGGGCCCTCCTACGAGCAGTACTTC.

The chain combines TRBV28 with TRBJ2-7, with 10 bases fitting TRBD2. CDR3 length: 15 amino acids. The ends lost 5 bases at V and 3 bases at J; junction bases unmatched: 7. Germline values: CDR1 MDHEN, CDR2 SYDVKM. CDR3 amino acids: CASSILAGVSYEQYF. CDR3 DNA: TGTGCCAGCAGTATTCTAGCGGGAGTGAGCTACGAGCAGTACTTC.

The CDR3 here is CSGKTGGEGRTETQYF. The CDR3 DNA is TGCAGCGGTAAGACAGGGGGCGAGGGGAGAACAGAGACCCAGTACTTC. The chain couples TRBV29-1 to TRBJ2-5; 10 bases are a match to TRBD1. The CDR3 runs 16 residues. Germline loops: CDR1 SQVTM, CDR2 ANQGSEA. The trim removed 7 bases at V and 4 bases at J, leaving 15 bases unmatched.

This clone was seen more than once but under ten times. The chain combines TRBV6-5 with TRBJ1-6, with TRBD1 matching 7 bases. The CDR3 length is 14 residues. The trim removed 6 bases at V and 7 bases at J, leaving 6 bases unmatched. Germline values: CDR1 MNHEY, CDR2 SVGAGI. CDR3 nucleotides: TGTGCCAGCAGGATCGGGACAGAGAATTCACCCCTCCACTTT. Protein sequence: CASRIGTENSPLHF.

The chain joins TRBV5-1 to TRBJ2-5; 8 positions match TRBD1. The junction had 14 bases not matched to a gene; V was cut back by 7 bases and J by 0 bases. CDR1 is SGHRS and CDR2 is YFSETQ in the germline V gene. The CDR3 is made up of 17 amino acids. This CDR3 is CASHIGPGQGYQETQYF. CDR3 in DNA: TGCGCCAGCCACATAGGTCCTGGACAGGGATACCAAGAGACCCAGTACTTC.

J is TRBJ2-7 and V is TRBV28; maybe TRBD2 (5 bases). Germline CDR1 and CDR2: MDHEN and SYDVKM. This CDR3 is 13 amino acids long. Deletions cut 5 bases from V and 0 bases from J, with 8 bases between. The CDR3 DNA sequence: TGTGCCAGCAGTACCGGGAACTCCTACGAGCAGTACTTC. Its translation: CASSTGNSYEQYF.

This clone appeared a single time. The chain uses TRBV11-2 and TRBJ1-1, with D possibly TRBD1 on 5 matching bases. There are 15 residues in the CDR3. Looked up from germline, CDR1 is SGHAT and CDR2 is FQNNGV. The V gene lost 2 bases and the J gene lost 5 bases, with 15 bases spanning the gap. The CDR3 DNA sequence: TGTGCCAGCAGCTTATCCCCTGGGGGAGAGACTGAAGCTTTCTTT. Protein sequence: CASSLSPGGETEAFF.

The chain has TRBV6-6 and TRBJ1-1; 8 nucleotides match TRBD1. The length of the CDR3 is 11 residues. Germline CDR1 reads MNHNY; CDR2 reads SVGAGI (reference sequence). Trimming cost V 8 bases and J 7 bases; bases outside gene matches: 3. The CDR3 region is CASQGAGEAFF. DNA for the CDR3: TGTGCCAGCCAGGGGGCTGGTGAAGCTTTCTTT.

The chain uses TRBV14 and TRBJ1-2; 7 positions agree with TRBD1. V gave up 2 bases and J gave up 8 bases; unmatched junction bases: 11. The CDR3 is 15 residues long. CDR1 SGHDN and CDR2 FVKESK come from the germline V gene. The CDR3: CASSQFTQGGGGYTF. The CDR3 nucleotides are TGTGCCAGCAGCCAATTCACACAAGGGGGCGGAGGCTACACCTTC.

This chain joins TRBV5-8 and TRBJ1-1, with D perhaps matching TRBD1 (6 bases). This CDR3 is built from 14 residues. Germline-derived CDR1 and CDR2 are SGHTS and YDEGEE. Trimming removed 4 bases from V and 1 base from J, with 11 bases in between. CDR3 DNA: TGTGCCAGCAGCAGCAGGGGCCCGAACACTGAAGCTTTCTTT. It yields the protein CASSSRGPNTEAFF.